A single sample gave rise to the 28 T cell receptor delta chains below, sequenced in a study of γδ T cells in repeated Plasmodium falciparum infection. TCRdb re-identified clones in the multiplex PCR reads via CATT. The repertoire holds about 50,000 delta-chain clones, with around 2% as singletons. Gammadelta T cells were flow-sorted from PBMC into Vgamma9/Vdelta2+ and Vdelta2-negative populations for bulk analysis. Specimen: gamma-delta T cells from blood. The receptors come from a pool of human donors (malaria-infected and uninfected, not separated).

This clone was seen more than once but under ten times. For this DNA, TCRdb reports the protein of a much larger clone, which diverges at residue 21, most likely from a read error; the protein presented here is translated directly from the DNA. This rearrangement joins TRDV1 to TRDJ1, with 9 positions matching TRDD3. The J gene was missing in TCRdb and was found by matching the end of the DNA to germline. The CDR3 is 24 residues long. The germline gives CDR1 TSWWSYY, CDR2 QGS. CDR3 sequence reads: CALGEPHFSLIWGMRRRYTDRLIF. The CDR3 DNA is TGTGCTCTTGGGGAACCCCATTTTTCCCTGATCTGGGGGATGAGGAGGAGGTACACCGATAGACTCATCTTT.

This clone occurred a few times. TCRdb pairs this DNA with a much larger clone's protein that differs at residues 13 and 16, likely a read error; the protein shown was translated from the DNA. V is TRDV1 and J is TRDJ1; TRDD3 matches at 11 bases. This CDR3 region has 20 residues. V was pared by 2 bases and J by 7 bases, with 21 bases of the junction left unmatched. Looked up from germline, CDR1 is TSWWSYY and CDR2 is QGS. CDR3 sequence: CALGELGPYWGISNPGKLIF. The DNA for the CDR3 is TGTGCTCTTGGGGAATTGGGCCCTTACTGGGGGATATCCAATCCCGGTAAACTCATCTTT.

Regarding this clone: TCRdb's protein, taken from a much larger clone, differs from this DNA's translation at residue 5, likely owing to a read error; the protein displayed comes from the DNA. The chain has TRAV36/DV7 and TRDJ1; 8 nucleotides line up with TRDD3. TCRdb records no J gene; here it was assigned by comparing the DNA to germline. This CDR3 comprises 15 residues. The J segment lost 0 bases and the V segment lost 4 bases, leaving 8 bases of the junction unmatched. Germline V gene data show CDR1 as VTNFRS and CDR2 as LTSSGIE (reference sequence). The CDR3 coding sequence is TGTGCTGTGTGGGCTGGGGGACGGTACACCGATAAACTCATCTTT. It is translated as CAVWAGGRYTDKLIF.

This clone was seen more than once but under ten times. TCRdb's listed protein matches a much larger clone and diverges from this DNA's translation at residue 25, likely through a read error; the protein shown comes from the DNA. The chain carries TRDV1 and TRDJ1; 11 bases align to TRDD3. Since TCRdb gives no J gene, matching the DNA to germline was used here to assign it. The CDR3 consists of 28 residues. Germline assignment: CDR1 TSWWSYY and CDR2 QGS. CDR3 DNA: TGTGCTCTTGGGGAACCCCAAACTTCCTTTTCACTCAACTGGGGGATATACGCCAATCGCCCGTACACCGATAGACTCATCTTT. Translating gives CALGEPQTSFSLNWGIYANRPYTDRLIF.

Many counts were recorded for this clone. The TCRdb protein comes from a much larger clone and disagrees with this DNA's translation at residue 18, likely due to a read error; the protein given here is derived from the DNA. The chain recombines TRDV3 with TRDJ1, with a weak D call TRDD3 (6 bases). CDR3 length: 20 amino acids. CDR1 is TVYSNPD, CDR2 GDNSRS, per germline (reference sequence). DNA for the CDR3: TGTGCCTACAAAACCTACTGGGTTGCCACCGTATCCACTTACACCGATAAACCCATCTTT. Residues: CAYKTYWVATVSTYTDKPIF.

Comments on this clone: TCRdb pairs this DNA with a much larger clone's protein that differs at residue 20, likely a read error; the protein shown was translated from the DNA. The V segment is TRDV1, and no J call was made; TRDD3, the D gene given by the table, was not confirmed from the DNA. The CDR3 is made up of 22 amino acids. CDR1 TSWWSYY and CDR2 QGS come from the germline V gene. In nucleotides, the CDR3 is TGTGCTCTTGGGGAACTCTACTTCTGGGGGCGAACACCCTTAAGAAGGGGAGGTAAACCCATCTTT. It codes for CALGELYFWGRTPLRRGGKPIF.

This clone was found a few times. TCRdb attributes to this sequence the protein of a much larger clone, which differs from the DNA translation at residue 21; a read error is likely, and the protein displayed is translated from the DNA. CDR3 in DNA: TGTGCTCTTGGGGACGGGGCCTTCCTACGTCGTTGGGGGCCACTGTACACCGATAAACTCACCTTT. Amino acids: CALGDGAFLRRWGPLYTDKLTF. The chain uses TRDV1 and TRDJ1; 9 positions agree with TRDD2. There are 22 residues in the CDR3. In germline, CDR1 is TSWWSYY, CDR2 QGS.

Comments on this clone: It is likely a read error: a sequence one base away is far more abundant. Other DNA sequences of this sample code for an identical CDR3. The chain is built from TRDV1 and TRDJ1; D is perhaps TRDD3 (6 bases). The CDR3 has 17 amino acids. Germline lookup yields CDR1 TSWWSYY and CDR2 QGS. In DNA form, the CDR3 reads TGTGCTCTTGGGATACTACGCTGGGGATGGAAAACCTATAAACTAATCTTC. As protein: CALGILRWGWKTYKLIF.

This clone appeared many times. A read error is the likely source, as a far larger clone sits one nucleotide away. Other DNA sequences within the sample encode an identical CDR3. The V gene is given as TRDV1, and no J gene call is available; TRDD3, the D gene given by the table, was not confirmed from the DNA. This CDR3 is 22 amino acids long. Germline assignment: CDR1 TSWWSYY and CDR2 QGS. CDR3 nucleotides: TGTGCTCTTGGGGAAAACCAATTCAAGTACTGGGGGACACCTCTGTACACCGATAAGCTCATCTTT. Residues: CALGENQFKYWGTPLYTDKLIF.

Concerning this clone itself: A far larger clone lies a single base away; this is likely a read error. With the J gene uncalled, the V gene is TRDV2; TRDD3 reflects the table's D call only, with no check against the DNA. The CDR3 length is 18 residues. Germline V gene lookup returns CDR1 GEAIGNYY and CDR2 EKD. The CDR3 sequence is CACDTQACNGGDTDKLIF. For the CDR3, the DNA is TGTGCCTGTGACACCCAGGCGTGTAACGGGGGAGACACCGATAAACTCATCTTC.

On this clone: The mismatch at residue 10 between this DNA's translation and the TCRdb protein of a much larger clone likely reflects a read error; the protein shown is translated from the DNA. V and J are TRDV1 and TRDJ1; D gene uncertain. The V gene lost 5 bases and the J gene lost 7 bases, with 17 bases spanning the gap. The CDR3 runs 14 residues. The V gene's germline CDR1 is TSWWSYY and CDR2 QGS. The CDR3 loop reads CALGCAQVSAKLIF. The CDR3 DNA follows: TGTGCTCTTGGGTGTGCTCAAGTGTCCGCTAAACTCATCTTT.

This clone was seen more than once but under ten times. TCRdb pairs this DNA with a much larger clone's protein that differs at residue 7, likely a read error; the protein shown was translated from the DNA. The rearrangement joins TRDV1 to TRDJ2; maybe TRDD3 (6 bases). TCRdb supplies no J gene; here it was assigned by aligning the nucleotide sequence to germline. V shed 5 bases and J shed 4 bases, with 20 bases lying between them. The CDR3 covers 17 residues. Germline assignment: CDR1 TSWWSYY and CDR2 QGS. This chain's CDR3 is CALGPRSGETPTAQLFF. Written as DNA, the CDR3 is TGTGCTCTTGGGCCACGCTCGGGGGAAACTCCGACAGCACAACTCTTCTTT.

This clone appeared many times. The protein TCRdb gives is from a much larger clone and does not agree with this DNA's translation at residue 15, likely a read error; the protein shown here comes from the DNA. This sequence joins TRDV1 and TRDJ1; 8 positions agree with TRDD3. Germline CDR1 reads TSWWSYY; CDR2 reads QGS. This CDR3 has 17 residues. The CDR3 reads CALGVPTNLGDLDKPIF. The CDR3 nucleotides are TGTGCTCTTGGCGTCCCTACAAACCTGGGGGACCTCGATAAACCCATCTTT.

On this clone itself: With a far larger clone one base away, a read error is the likely cause. The sample has other DNA sequences that encode this CDR3 too. The V call is TRDV1, the J call TRDJ1; D perhaps matches TRDD3 (5 bases). Assignment of the J gene here rests on matching the DNA to germline, because TCRdb gives none. This CDR3 region has 15 residues. The germline CDR1 and CDR2 sequences are TSWWSYY and QGS. The CDR3 loop reads CALGEKIESTDKLIF. The CDR3 region has the DNA TGTGCTCTCGGGGAAAAGATTGAGAGCACCGATAAACTCATCTTT.

The V gene is TRDV2, the J gene TRDJ1; 7 nucleotides line up with TRDD3. As TCRdb names no J gene, one was assigned here on the basis of a DNA match to germline. This CDR3 contains 15 residues. The V and J ends lost 6 bases and 1 base, in that order; junction bases with no gene match: 10. Germline assignment: CDR1 GEAIGNYY and CDR2 EKD. The CDR3 DNA is TGTGCCTGTTGGGGGACTGGGGATTCCACCGATAAACTCATCTTT. Protein: CACWGTGDSTDKLIF.

This clone was detected ten times or more. TCRdb lists the protein of a much larger clone for this DNA, which differs at residue 7, so this is likely a read error; the protein given here is translated from the DNA itself. This rearrangement joins TRDV3 to TRDJ1; D is undetermined. With 4 bases removed from V and 7 bases from J, the gap between germline ends came to 19 bases. The CDR3 loop spans 13 amino acids. The V gene's germline CDR1 is TVYSNPD and CDR2 GDNSRS (reference sequence). The CDR3 sequence: CAWNARTCGKLIF. The CDR3 coding sequence is TGTGCCTGGAATGCAAGGACTTGCGGTAAACTCATCTTT.

This clone turned up a few times. The amino acid sequence in TCRdb belongs to a much larger clone and departs from this DNA's translation at residue 10, likely a sequencing read error; the sequence shown is translated from the DNA. The V and J genes are TRDV3 and TRDJ1, with D maybe TRDD2 (5 bases). TCRdb carries no J gene annotation; the J gene was assigned here by matching the DNA with germline. Germline CDR1 TVYSNPD, CDR2 GDNSRS (reference sequence). V lost 2 bases to trimming and J lost 0 bases, with 34 bases between them. The CDR3 consists of 21 residues. The CDR3: CAFCRAFKSKRDNSYTDKLIF. The CDR3 DNA is TGTGCCTTTTGCCGGGCCTTCAAGTCGAAGAGGGACAACTCGTACACCGATAAACTCATCTTT.

This clone is categorized as medium-sized. At the DNA level, this CDR3 is encoded by other sequences in the same sample as well. The chain is built from TRDV3 and TRDJ1, with D tentatively TRDD2 (6 bases). There are 19 residues in the CDR3. Looked up from germline, CDR1 is TVYSNPD and CDR2 is GDNSRS (reference sequence). Trimming took off 3 bases at V and 0 bases at J, with 29 bases between the two ends. This CDR3 reads CAFADLPTSYYPYTDKLIF. Here the CDR3 DNA reads TGTGCCTTCGCAGACCTTCCCACCTCGTACTACCCTTACACCGATAAACTCATCTTT.

This clone was seen at least ten times. TCRdb shows a much larger clone's protein in place of this DNA's translation, and the two differ at residue 13, likely through a read error; the protein shown is translated from the DNA. V usage is TRAV38-2/DV8 and J usage is TRDJ1, with 10 bases that match TRDD3. CDR3 size: 20 residues. The J segment lost 11 bases and the V segment lost 8 bases, leaving 33 bases of the junction unmatched. Germline values: CDR1 TSESDYY, CDR2 QEAYKQQN. CDR3 DNA: TGTGCTTACGGAGGGAGCCTTCCTATGGCCATGAACGGGGGGATACGAAGGCTCATCTTT. Encoded protein: CAYGGSLPMAMNGGIRRLIF.

In its sample, this clone was seen many times. Other nucleotide sequences in the sample specify the same CDR3. The CDR3 DNA sequence: TGTGCTCTTGGGGAACTAGTTGGCCTGAGCGACCTCACTGGGGGATACACCGATAAACTCATCTTT. This sequence encodes CALGELVGLSDLTGGYTDKLIF. The V call is TRDV1, the J call TRDJ1, with 10 bases matching TRDD3. Trimming removed 0 bases from V and 0 bases from J; junction bases left unmatched: 19. CDR3 length: 22 residues. The germline CDR1 and CDR2 sequences are TSWWSYY and QGS.

In this sample, this clone turned up a few times. Since a far larger clone is one base different, this is likely a read error. In the same sample, other DNA sequences code for this CDR3. CDR3 DNA sequence: TGTGCCTTTACGTATCCTCAATACACCGATAAACTCATCTTT. Protein: CAFTYPQYTDKLIF. The chain has TRDV3 and TRDJ1; D is uncertain. TCRdb does not report a J gene; here it was assigned by matching the DNA to germline references. V lost 1 base, J lost 0 bases, and 12 bases lay in between. From germline, CDR1 is TVYSNPD and CDR2 GDNSRS (reference sequence). This CDR3 has 14 residues.

For this clone: The TCRdb protein, from a much larger clone, departs from this DNA's translation at residue 6, likely by read error; the protein shown derives from the DNA. The chain couples TRDV2 to TRDJ1; 7 nucleotides agree with TRDD3. TCRdb leaves out the J gene; it was filled in here by matching the DNA to germline. Germline V gives CDR1 GEAIGNYY, CDR2 EKD. The CDR3 runs 15 residues. J gave up 5 bases and V 0 bases, and 8 bases lay outside the gene matches. CDR3 loop: CACDTDGDKADKLIF. CDR3 nucleotides: TGTGCCTGTGACACCGACGGGGATAAGGCAGATAAACTCATCTTT.

This clone was seen only a few times. The protein in TCRdb stems from a much larger clone and differs at residue 8 from this DNA's translation, likely a read error; here the protein is translated from the DNA. J is TRDJ1 and V is TRDV1; 10 positions match TRDD3. The J gene was not available in TCRdb and was assigned here by matching the DNA to germline segments. V trimming: 2 bases; J trimming: 5 bases; junction bases outside the gene matches: 38. The germline gives CDR1 TSWWSYY, CDR2 QGS. There are 26 residues in the CDR3. The chain's CDR3 is CALGEIGPRPYPAYWGMELEQDKLIF. The CDR3 DNA is TGTGCTCTTGGGGAAATCGGTCCTCGACCTTACCCCGCTTACTGGGGGATGGAATTAGAGCAGGATAAACTCATCTTT.

This clone showed up many times. A far larger clone is a single base away, which makes a read error likely. The sample holds other DNA sequences that translate to the same CDR3. This chain links TRDV1 with TRDJ1, with TRDD2 as a possible D gene (7 bases). The CDR3 length is 19 residues. In germline, CDR1 is TSWWSYY, CDR2 QGS. The chain's CDR3 is CALGKAIFLLGWGWNKLIF. The CDR3, as DNA: TGTGCTCTTGGGAAGGCCATATTCCTACTCGGCTGGGGATGGAATAAGCTCATCTTT.

This clone was seen only a few times. TCRdb records a much larger clone's protein for this DNA, with a difference at residue 7 that likely arises from a read error; the protein given is the translation of the DNA. The V and J genes are TRDV1 and TRDJ1, with 11 bases fitting TRDD3. TCRdb lists no J gene, so it was determined here by aligning the DNA to germline. With 9 bases clipped from V and 0 bases from J, the junction kept 27 bases outside the gene matches. From germline, CDR1 is TSWWSYY and CDR2 QGS. The CDR3 length is 22 residues. CDR3 DNA: TGTGCTCTCAGTAAGTACCACAACTGGGGGATAACTTTGGGATTGTACACCGATAAACTCATCTTT. Protein product: CALSKYHNWGITLGLYTDKLIF.

In its sample, this clone was seen a few times. TCRdb's protein for this DNA is that of a much larger clone and differs from the translation at residue 15, likely a read error; the protein shown is the DNA translation. Here the CDR3 DNA reads TGTGCCTGTGACACCGCCTGGGGGATACCGTACACCGATAAACCCATCTTT. Its protein is CACDTAWGIPYTDKPIF. TRDV2 is the V gene, and the J gene was not called; whether TRDD3, the table's D call, matches the DNA was not checked. Germline CDR1 GEAIGNYY, CDR2 EKD. The CDR3 extends over 17 amino acids.

In this sample, this clone turned up a few times. One base separates it from a far larger clone, so it is likely a read error. Within the sample, other DNA sequences also encode this same CDR3. The J gene was not called, though the V gene is TRDV1; the table gives TRDD3 as D, unverified against the DNA. This CDR3 spans 20 amino acids. Germline V gives CDR1 TSWWSYY, CDR2 QGS. The CDR3: CALGELQVRGCPYYTDKLIF. For the CDR3, the DNA is TGTGCTCTTGGGGAACTTCAGGTCCGGGGATGCCCCTATTACACCGATAAACTAATCTTT.

This clone was picked up a small number of times. The protein recorded in TCRdb matches a much larger clone and deviates from this DNA's translation at residue 9, suggesting a read error; the protein here is obtained by translating the DNA. The CDR3 DNA sequence: TGTGCTCTTGGGGAACTAAGTCCTCCCCTTCCTACGTGGGGGATACGTCGGTGCTCCGATAAACTCATCTTT. It specifies CALGELSPPLPTWGIRRCSDKLIF. V gene TRDV1 combines with J gene TRDJ1, with TRDD3 identical over 11 bases. Since TCRdb gives no J gene, matching the DNA to germline was used here to assign it. The V segment lost 0 bases and the J segment 3 bases; nucleotides outside the gene matches: 27. Germline V gene sequence: CDR1 TSWWSYY, CDR2 QGS. The CDR3 covers 24 residues.